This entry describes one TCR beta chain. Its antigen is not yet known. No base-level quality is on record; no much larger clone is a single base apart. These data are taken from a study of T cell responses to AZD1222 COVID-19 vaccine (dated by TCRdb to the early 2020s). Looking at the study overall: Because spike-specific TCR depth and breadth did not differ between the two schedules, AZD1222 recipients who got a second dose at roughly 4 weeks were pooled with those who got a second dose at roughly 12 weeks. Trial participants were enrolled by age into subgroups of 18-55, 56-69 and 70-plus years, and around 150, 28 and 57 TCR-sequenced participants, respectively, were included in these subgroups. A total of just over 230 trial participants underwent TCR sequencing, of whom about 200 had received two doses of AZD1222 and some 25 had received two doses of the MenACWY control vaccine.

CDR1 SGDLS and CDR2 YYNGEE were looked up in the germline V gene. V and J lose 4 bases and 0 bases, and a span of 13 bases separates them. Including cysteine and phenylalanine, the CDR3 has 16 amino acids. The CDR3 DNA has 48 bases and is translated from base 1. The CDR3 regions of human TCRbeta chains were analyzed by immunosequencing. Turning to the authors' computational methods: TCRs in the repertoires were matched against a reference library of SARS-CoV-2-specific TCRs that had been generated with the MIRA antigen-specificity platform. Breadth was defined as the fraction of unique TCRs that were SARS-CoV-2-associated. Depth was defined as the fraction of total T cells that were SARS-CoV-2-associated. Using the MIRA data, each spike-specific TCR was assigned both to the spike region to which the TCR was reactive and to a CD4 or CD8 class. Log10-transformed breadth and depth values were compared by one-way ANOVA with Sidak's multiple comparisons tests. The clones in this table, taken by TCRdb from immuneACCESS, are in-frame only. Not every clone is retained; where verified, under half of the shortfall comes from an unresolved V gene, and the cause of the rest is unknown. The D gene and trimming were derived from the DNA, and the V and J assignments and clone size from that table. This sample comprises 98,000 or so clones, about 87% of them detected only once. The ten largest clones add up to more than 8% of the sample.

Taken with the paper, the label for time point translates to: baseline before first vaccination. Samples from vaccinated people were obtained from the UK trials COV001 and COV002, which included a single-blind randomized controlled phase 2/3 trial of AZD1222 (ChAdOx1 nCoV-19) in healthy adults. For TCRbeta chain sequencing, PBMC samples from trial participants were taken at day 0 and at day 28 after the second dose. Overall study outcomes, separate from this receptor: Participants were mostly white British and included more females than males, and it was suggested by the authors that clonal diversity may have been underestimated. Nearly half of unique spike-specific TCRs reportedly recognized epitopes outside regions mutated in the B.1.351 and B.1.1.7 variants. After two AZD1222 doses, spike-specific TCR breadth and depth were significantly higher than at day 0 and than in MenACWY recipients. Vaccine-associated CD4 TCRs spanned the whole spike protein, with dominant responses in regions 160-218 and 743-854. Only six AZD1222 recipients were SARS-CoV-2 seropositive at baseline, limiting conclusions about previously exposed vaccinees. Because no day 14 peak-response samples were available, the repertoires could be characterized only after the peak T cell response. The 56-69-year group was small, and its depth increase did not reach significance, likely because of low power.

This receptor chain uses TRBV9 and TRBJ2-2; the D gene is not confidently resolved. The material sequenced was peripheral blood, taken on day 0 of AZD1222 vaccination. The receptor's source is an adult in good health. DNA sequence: TGTGCCAGCAGCTCACTCGGTACCACGAACACCGGGGAGCTGTTTTTT. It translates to CASSSLGTTNTGELFF.